This T cell receptor (beta chain) emerged from a study of siplizumab effects on memory and regulatory T cells. Findings of the study overall: The alloreactive clones that mapped to unstimulated subsets made up only a minor fraction. Many proliferating CD4+ or CD8+ clones remained unclassified. Roughly 75-95% of them could not be assigned either a naive or a memory phenotype.

Note on this clone: Its antigen is undetermined.

Assays were performed on about 100,000 TCR templates per sample. Repertoires were generated with immunoSEQ multiplex PCR, while TCRdb's copy carries only in-frame clones and drops some. The sample holds some 100,000 clones, around 95% seen once. Germline V gene data show CDR1 as SGHTA and CDR2 as FQGTGA. This CDR3 comprises 17 residues. Trimming removed 1 base from V and 0 bases from J, with 13 bases in between. V usage is TRBV7-3 and J usage is TRBJ2-1; D is ambiguous. The sequence was collected from a human donor in good health. Sequenced: Tregs sorted from blood. The CDR3 region has the DNA TGTGCCAGCAGCTTAATGCCCCTCCGAAGCTCCTACAATGAGCAGTTCTTC. It translates to CASSLMPLRSSYNEQFF. Together with reference TRBV7-3 and TRBJ2-1, the CDR3 gives the full variable domain: GAGVSQTPSNKVTEKGKYVELRCDPISGHTALYWYRQSLGQGPEFLIYFQGTGAADDSGLPNDRFFAVRPEGSVSTLKIQRTERGDSAVYLCASSLMPLRSSYNEQFFGPGTRLTVL.